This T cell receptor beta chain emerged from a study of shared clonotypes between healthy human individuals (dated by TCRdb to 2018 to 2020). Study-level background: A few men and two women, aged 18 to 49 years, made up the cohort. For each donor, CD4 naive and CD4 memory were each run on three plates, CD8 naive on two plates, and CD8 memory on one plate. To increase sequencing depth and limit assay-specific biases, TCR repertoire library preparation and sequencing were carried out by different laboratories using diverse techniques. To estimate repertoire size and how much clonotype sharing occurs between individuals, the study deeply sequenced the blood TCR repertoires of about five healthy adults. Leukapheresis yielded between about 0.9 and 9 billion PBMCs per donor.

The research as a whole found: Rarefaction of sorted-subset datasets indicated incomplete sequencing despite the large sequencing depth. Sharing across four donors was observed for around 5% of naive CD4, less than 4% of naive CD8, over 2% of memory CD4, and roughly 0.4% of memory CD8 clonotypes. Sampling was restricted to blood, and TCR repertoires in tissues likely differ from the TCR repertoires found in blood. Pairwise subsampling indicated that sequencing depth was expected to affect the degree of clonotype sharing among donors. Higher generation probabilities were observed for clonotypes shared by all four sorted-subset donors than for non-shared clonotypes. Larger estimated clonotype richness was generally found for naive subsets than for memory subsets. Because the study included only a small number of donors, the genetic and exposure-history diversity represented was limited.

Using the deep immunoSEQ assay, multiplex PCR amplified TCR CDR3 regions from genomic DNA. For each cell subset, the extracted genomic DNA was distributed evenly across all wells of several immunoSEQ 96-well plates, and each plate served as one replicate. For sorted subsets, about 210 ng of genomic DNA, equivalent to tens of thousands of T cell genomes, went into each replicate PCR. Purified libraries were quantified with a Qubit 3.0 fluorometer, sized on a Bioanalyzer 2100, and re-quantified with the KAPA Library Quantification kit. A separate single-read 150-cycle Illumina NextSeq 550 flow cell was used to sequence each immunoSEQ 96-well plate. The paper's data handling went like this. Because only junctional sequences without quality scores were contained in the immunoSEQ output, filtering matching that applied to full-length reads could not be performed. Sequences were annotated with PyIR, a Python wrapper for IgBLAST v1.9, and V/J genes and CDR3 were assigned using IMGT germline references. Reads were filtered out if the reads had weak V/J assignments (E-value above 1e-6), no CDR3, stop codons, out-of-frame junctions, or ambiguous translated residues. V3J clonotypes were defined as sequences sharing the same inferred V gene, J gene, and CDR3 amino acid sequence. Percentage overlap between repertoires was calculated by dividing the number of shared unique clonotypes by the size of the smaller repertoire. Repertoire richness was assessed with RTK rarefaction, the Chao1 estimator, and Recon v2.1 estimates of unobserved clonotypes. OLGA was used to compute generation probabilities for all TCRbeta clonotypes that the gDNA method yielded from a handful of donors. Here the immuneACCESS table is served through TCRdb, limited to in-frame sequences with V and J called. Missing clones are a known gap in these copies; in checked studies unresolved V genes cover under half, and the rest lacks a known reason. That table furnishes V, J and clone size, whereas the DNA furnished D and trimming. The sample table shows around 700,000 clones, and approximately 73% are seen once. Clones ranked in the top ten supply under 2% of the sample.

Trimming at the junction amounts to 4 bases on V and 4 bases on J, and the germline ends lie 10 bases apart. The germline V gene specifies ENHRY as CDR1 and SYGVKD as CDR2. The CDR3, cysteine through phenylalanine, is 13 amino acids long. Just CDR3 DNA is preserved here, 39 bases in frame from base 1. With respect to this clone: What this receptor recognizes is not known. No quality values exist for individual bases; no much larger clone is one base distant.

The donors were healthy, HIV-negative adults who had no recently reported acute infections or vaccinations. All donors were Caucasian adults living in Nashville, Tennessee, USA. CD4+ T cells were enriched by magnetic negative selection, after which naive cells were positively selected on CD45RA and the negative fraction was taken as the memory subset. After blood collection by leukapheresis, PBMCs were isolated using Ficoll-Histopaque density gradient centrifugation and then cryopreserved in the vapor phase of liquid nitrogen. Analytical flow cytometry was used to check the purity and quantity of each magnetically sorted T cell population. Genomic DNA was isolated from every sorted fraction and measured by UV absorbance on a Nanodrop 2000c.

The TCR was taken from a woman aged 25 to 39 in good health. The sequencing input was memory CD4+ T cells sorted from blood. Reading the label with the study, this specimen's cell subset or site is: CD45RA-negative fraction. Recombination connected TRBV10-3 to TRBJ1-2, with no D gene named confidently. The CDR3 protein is CAISATIGYGYTF. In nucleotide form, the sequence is TGTGCCATCAGTGCGACTATAGGCTATGGCTACACCTTC.